A few counts support the clone carrying this TCR beta chain. The CDR3 has 12 residues. Deletions cut 6 bases from V and 5 bases from J, with 10 bases between. CDR1 and CDR2 (germline): MGHRA, YSYEKL. The data derive from a study of blood T cell repertoires in COVID-19. About the study: The United States, Italy and Spain were the sources of the acute and convalescent COVID-19 samples. PBMCs, B-cell-depleted T cells, or T cells were the source of the cDNA or gDNA that made up the material.

Per the study methods: Amplification of reference gene primers provided the estimated nucleated cell counts. Produced via immunoSEQ multiplex PCR; TCRdb's table is partial and in-frame only. V and J calls and clone size are those listed in that table; D and trimming were worked out from the DNA. This sample has approximately 59,000 clones, with approximately 82% found just once. This chain connects TRBV4-1 to TRBJ1-1, with a tentative D call TRBD1 (6 bases). Material: peripheral blood. This TCR was recovered from a woman of 80 years or more with acute or convalescent COVID-19. The CDR3 nucleotides are TGCGCCAGCAGTCTTACAGGGACTGAAGCTTTCTTT. Amino acids: CASSLTGTEAFF.